The text below deals with one TCR beta chain. As handled by the study authors: Quantification of nucleated cells was approximated via reference gene primer amplification. The table came from immunoSEQ multiplex PCR; TCRdb's copy has only in-frame clones and leaves some out. Clonal size and the V and J genes are those of that table, whereas D and trimming came from the DNA. The sample lists 93,000 or so clones, 70% to 90% occurring once. With 4 bases removed from V and 11 bases from J, the gap between germline ends came to 14 bases. The CDR3 sequence is 12 residues long. From germline, CDR1 is MDHEN and CDR2 SYDVKM. This specimen comes from a study of blood T cell repertoires in COVID-19. Study in general: The United States, Italy and Spain were the sources of the acute and convalescent COVID-19 samples. T cells, B-cell-depleted T cells, or PBMCs supplied cDNA or gDNA.

What was sequenced was peripheral blood. V and J are TRBV28 and TRBJ1-1; perhaps TRBD1 as D (6 bases). The TCR comes from a man aged 50 to 59 in a cohort sampled during active COVID-19. DNA of the CDR3: TGTGCCAGCAGTTCCGGGGGGGCGGGTGCTTTCTTT. Protein sequence: CASSSGGAGAFF.